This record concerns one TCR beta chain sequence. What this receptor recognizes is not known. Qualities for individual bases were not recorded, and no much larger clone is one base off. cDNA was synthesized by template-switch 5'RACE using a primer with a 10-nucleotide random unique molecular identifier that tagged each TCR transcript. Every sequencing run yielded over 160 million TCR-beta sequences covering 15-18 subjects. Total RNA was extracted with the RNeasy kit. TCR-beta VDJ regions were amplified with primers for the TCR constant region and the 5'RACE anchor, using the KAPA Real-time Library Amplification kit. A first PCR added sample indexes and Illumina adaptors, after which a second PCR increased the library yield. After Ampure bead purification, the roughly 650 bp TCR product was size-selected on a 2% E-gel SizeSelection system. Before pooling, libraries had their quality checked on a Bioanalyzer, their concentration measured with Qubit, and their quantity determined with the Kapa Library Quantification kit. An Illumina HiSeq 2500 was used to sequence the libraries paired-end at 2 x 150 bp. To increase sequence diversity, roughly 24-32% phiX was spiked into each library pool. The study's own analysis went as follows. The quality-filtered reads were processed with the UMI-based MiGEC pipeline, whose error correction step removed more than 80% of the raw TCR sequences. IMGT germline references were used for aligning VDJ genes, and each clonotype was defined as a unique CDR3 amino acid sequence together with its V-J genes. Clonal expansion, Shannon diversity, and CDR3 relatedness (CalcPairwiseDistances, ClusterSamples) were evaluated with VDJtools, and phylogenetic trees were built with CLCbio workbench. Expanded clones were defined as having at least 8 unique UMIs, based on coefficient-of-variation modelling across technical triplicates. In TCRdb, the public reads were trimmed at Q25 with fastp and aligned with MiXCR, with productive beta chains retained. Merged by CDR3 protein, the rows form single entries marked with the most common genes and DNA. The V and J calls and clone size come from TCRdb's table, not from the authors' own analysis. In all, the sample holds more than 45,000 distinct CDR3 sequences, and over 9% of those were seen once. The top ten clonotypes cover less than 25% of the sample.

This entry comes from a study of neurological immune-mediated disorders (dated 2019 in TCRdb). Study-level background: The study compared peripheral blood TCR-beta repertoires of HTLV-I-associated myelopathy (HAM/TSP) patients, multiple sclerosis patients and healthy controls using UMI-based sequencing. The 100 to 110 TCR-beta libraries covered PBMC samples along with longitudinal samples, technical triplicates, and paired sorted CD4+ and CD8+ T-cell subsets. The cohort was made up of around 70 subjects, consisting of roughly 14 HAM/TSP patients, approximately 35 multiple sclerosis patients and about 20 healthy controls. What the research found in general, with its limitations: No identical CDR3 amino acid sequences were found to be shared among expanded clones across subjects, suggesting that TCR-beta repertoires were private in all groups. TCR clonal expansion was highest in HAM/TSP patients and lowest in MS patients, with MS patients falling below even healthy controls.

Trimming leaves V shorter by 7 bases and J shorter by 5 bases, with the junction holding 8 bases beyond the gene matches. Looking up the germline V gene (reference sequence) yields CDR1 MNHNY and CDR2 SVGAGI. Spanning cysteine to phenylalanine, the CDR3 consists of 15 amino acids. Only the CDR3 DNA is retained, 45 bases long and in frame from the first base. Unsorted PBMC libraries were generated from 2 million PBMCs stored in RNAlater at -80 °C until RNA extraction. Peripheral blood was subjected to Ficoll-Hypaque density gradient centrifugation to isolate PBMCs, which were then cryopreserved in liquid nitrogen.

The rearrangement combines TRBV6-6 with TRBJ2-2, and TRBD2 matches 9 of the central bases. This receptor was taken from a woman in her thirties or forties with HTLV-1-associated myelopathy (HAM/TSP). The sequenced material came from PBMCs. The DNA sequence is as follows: TGTGCCAGCACCGAGACTAGCGGTGGGACCGGGGAGCTGTTTTTT. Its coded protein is CASTETSGGTGELFF.